These 26 T cell receptor beta chains came from one sample sequenced in a study of cytomegalovirus exposure and HLA in healthy donors. The PCR used 60 Vbeta and 13 Jbeta primers. Profiling relied on immunoSEQ multiplex PCR, and the TCRdb table lists in-frame clones only, not all of them. The top ten clones hold around 2.4% of a sample with more than 110,000 clones, more than 70% of them seen once. The sample was PBMCs. Receptors were obtained from a middle-aged man in good health and CMV-seronegative.

The chain couples TRBV25-1 to TRBJ2-1, with 9 bases fitting TRBD2. Per germline, CDR1 MGHDK and CDR2 SYGVNS. There are 18 residues in the CDR3. The V segment lost 0 bases and the J segment 2 bases; nucleotides outside the gene matches: 8. CDR3 loop: CASSEYLRLADAYNEQFF. Here the CDR3 DNA reads TGTGCCAGCAGTGAATACCTAAGACTAGCGGATGCCTACAATGAGCAGTTCTTC. Full variable domain (outside the CDR3, taken from reference TRBV25-1 and TRBJ2-1): EADIYQTPRYLVIGTGKKITLECSQTMGHDKMYWYQQDPGMELHLIHYSYGVNSTEKGDLSSESTVSRIRTEHFPLTLESARPSHTSQYLCASSEYLRLADAYNEQFFGPGTRLTVL.

This clone was recorded a few times. The genes are TRBV10-3 and TRBJ2-3; 12 nucleotides align to TRBD2. This CDR3 has 17 amino acids. Germline V gives CDR1 ENHRY, CDR2 SYGVKD. V shed 4 bases, J shed 0 bases, and the junction held 5 bases outside the gene matches. CDR3 protein: CAISGTSGMPSTDTQYF. Here the CDR3 DNA reads TGTGCCATCAGTGGGACTAGCGGGATGCCTAGCACAGATACGCAGTATTTT.

The J gene is TRBJ1-2, the V gene TRBV5-5; TRBD1 might be the D (6 bases). Germline values: CDR1 SGHKS, CDR2 YYEKEE (reference sequence). The CDR3 covers 15 residues. With 1 base removed from V and 6 bases from J, the gap between germline ends came to 16 bases. Here the CDR3 DNA reads TGTGCCAGCAGCTTGTACCCAGGGGATATGGATGGCTACACCTTC. Amino acids: CASSLYPGDMDGYTF.

The V call is TRBV9, the J call TRBJ1-1; 8 nucleotides align to TRBD1. Unmatched junction bases numbered 8, after V lost 4 bases and J lost 0 bases. The CDR3 extends over 16 amino acids. CDR1 is SGDLS, CDR2 YYNGEE, per germline. CDR3 coding DNA: TGTGCCAGCAGCCCAGGACAGGGTGGTGTGAACACTGAAGCTTTCTTT. As protein: CASSPGQGGVNTEAFF.

This chain connects TRBV6-5 to TRBJ1-6, with 7 bases lining up with TRBD1. The CDR3 loop spans 16 amino acids. Per germline, CDR1 MNHEY and CDR2 SVGAGI. V was pared by 0 bases and J by 7 bases, with 6 bases of the junction left unmatched. In nucleotides, the CDR3 is TGTGCCAGCAGTTACTCGAGAGGGGGCAGGAATTCACCCCTCCACTTT. Translation: CASSYSRGGRNSPLHF.

The gene calls are TRBV19 and TRBJ2-7; 8 positions agree with TRBD2. The trim removed 6 bases at V and 2 bases at J, leaving 9 bases unmatched. Per the germline V gene, CDR1 is LNHDA and CDR2 is SQIVND (reference sequence). The CDR3 is 15 residues long. DNA for the CDR3: TGTGCCAGTAGCTCACTAGCGGAACCCACCTACGAGCAGTACTTC. It is translated as CASSSLAEPTYEQYF.

The gene calls are TRBV9 and TRBJ1-2; the match to TRBD1 covers 11 bases. V lost 4 bases and J lost 7; bases outside the gene matches: 9. CDR1 SGDLS and CDR2 YYNGEE come from the germline V gene. The CDR3 length is 15 residues. DNA for the CDR3: TGTGCCAGCAGCTCCCTTGAGGGGACAGGGGGTGGCTACACCTTC. This translates into CASSSLEGTGGGYTF.

The J gene is TRBJ1-1, the V gene TRBV27; D is ambiguous. V was clipped by 3 bases and J by 0 bases, with 8 bases between them. The CDR3 runs to 14 residues. Germline CDR1 reads MNHEY; CDR2 reads SMNVEV (reference sequence). CDR3 nucleotide sequence: TGTGCCAGCAGTTTCCGAGCTATGAACACTGAAGCTTTCTTT. It specifies CASSFRAMNTEAFF.

V usage is TRBV14 and J usage is TRBJ1-1; TRBD1 is a possible D gene (5 bases). Trimming pared 1 base from V and 5 bases from J, leaving 8 bases between. CDR3 length: 13 amino acids. CDR1 SGHDN and CDR2 FVKESK come from the germline V gene. Written as DNA, the CDR3 is TGTGCCAGCAGCCAAGTAAGGGGAACTGAAGCTTTCTTT. Translated, it gives CASSQVRGTEAFF.

This sequence joins TRBV4-1 and TRBJ1-2, with D tentatively TRBD1 (5 bases). Between the trimmed V and J ends, which lost 0 bases and 2 bases, there was a span of 10 bases. The CDR3 sequence is 15 residues long. From germline, CDR1 is MGHRA and CDR2 YSYEKL. CDR3 sequence: CASSQDLQGNYGYTF. CDR3 DNA: TGCGCCAGCAGCCAAGATCTTCAGGGAAACTATGGCTACACCTTC.

The chain recombines TRBV30 with TRBJ2-3; TRBD2 matches 12 bases. Germline trimming cut 4 bases from V and 3 bases from J; bases unmatched to any gene: 5. The CDR3 is 15 residues long. CDR1 and CDR2 from the germline V gene are GTSNPN and SVGIG (reference sequence). The CDR3 is CAWTLAGGRTDTQYF. The CDR3 DNA sequence: TGTGCCTGGACACTAGCGGGGGGCAGGACAGATACGCAGTATTTT. Full variable domain (rest looked up from reference TRBV30 and TRBJ2-3): SQTIHQWPATLVQPVGSPLSLECTVEGTSNPNLYWYRQAAGRGLQLLFYSVGIGQISSEVPQNLSASRPQDRQFILSSKKLLLSDSGFYLCAWTLAGGRTDTQYFGPGTRLTVL.

The rearrangement uses TRBV6-5 and TRBJ1-1, with TRBD1 matching over 8 bases. This CDR3 has 16 amino acids. V shed 3 bases and J 5 bases; nucleotides not matched to a gene: 11. Germline V gene lookup returns CDR1 MNHEY and CDR2 SVGAGI. The CDR3 sequence is CASSYPRGRGKTEAFF. DNA for the CDR3: TGTGCCAGCAGTTATCCCAGGGGGCGAGGTAAAACTGAAGCTTTCTTT.

Written as DNA, the CDR3 is TGCAGCGTGCGTAAGACAGGGAATGATGAGACCCAGTACTTC. Its protein is CSVRKTGNDETQYF. This chain joins TRBV29-1 and TRBJ2-5, with 7 nucleotides matching TRBD1. The J segment lost 5 bases and the V segment lost 6 bases, leaving 12 bases of the junction unmatched. From germline, CDR1 is SQVTM and CDR2 ANQGSEA. The length of the CDR3 is 14 residues. The full variable domain, completed using reference TRBV29-1 and TRBJ2-5, is SAVISQKPSRDICQRGTSLTIQCQVDSQVTMMFWYRQQPGQSLTLIATANQGSEATYESGFVIDKFPISRPNLTFSTLTVSNMSPEDSSIYLCSVRKTGNDETQYFGPGTRLLVL.

The chain joins TRBV18 to TRBJ2-7; 13 nucleotides match TRBD2. Trimming cost V 3 bases and J 4 bases; bases outside gene matches: 3. The CDR3 is 15 residues long. The germline gives CDR1 KGHSH, CDR2 LQKENI. For the CDR3, the DNA is TGTGCCAGCTCACCGACTAGCGGGGGGTCTTACGAGCAGTACTTC. Protein: CASSPTSGGSYEQYF.

In this sample, this clone turned up a few times. The chain carries TRBV9 and TRBJ2-1; weak D call: TRBD2 (5 bases). This CDR3 is built from 12 residues. V was clipped by 0 bases and J by 8 bases, with 6 bases between them. Germline CDR1 SGDLS, CDR2 YYNGEE. CDR3 protein: CASSVGGHEQFF. The CDR3 coding sequence is TGTGCCAGCAGCGTAGGCGGGCATGAGCAGTTCTTC.

This chain uses TRBV6-1 with TRBJ1-3; 9 bases map to TRBD1. The CDR3 covers 16 residues. The V segment lost 4 bases and the J segment 2 bases; nucleotides outside the gene matches: 6. The germline gives CDR1 MNHNS, CDR2 SASEGT. The CDR3 DNA is TGTGCCAGCAGTGCCGTTCGACAGGGGGCTGGAAACACCATATATTTT. This encodes CASSAVRQGAGNTIYF.

This clone was counted a single time. The chain joins TRBV11-3 to TRBJ1-3, with a tentative D call TRBD1 (6 bases). The CDR3 length is 15 residues. Between the trimmed V and J ends, which lost 7 bases and 2 bases, there was a span of 15 bases. The germline V gene encodes CDR1 SGHNT and CDR2 YENEEA. The CDR3 loop reads CASTLRGGTGNTIYF. The CDR3 region has the DNA TGTGCCAGCACCCTCCGGGGGGGCACTGGAAACACCATATATTTT. Full variable domain (rest looked up from reference TRBV11-3 and TRBJ1-3): EAGVVQSPRYKIIEKKQPVAFWCNPISGHNTLYWYLQNLGQGPELLIRYENEEAVDDSQLPKDRFSAERLKGVDSTLKIQPAELGDSAVYLCASTLRGGTGNTIYFGEGSWLTVV.

This chain uses TRBV18 with TRBJ2-5; possibly TRBD2 for D (5 bases). The V end was cut by 6 bases, the J end by 2 bases, with 7 bases between. Germline CDR1 reads KGHSH; CDR2 reads LQKENI. The CDR3 runs 12 residues. CDR3 region: CASSGKQETQYF. The DNA for the CDR3 is TGTGCCAGCTCCGGGAAACAAGAGACCCAGTACTTC.

Remarks on this clone: The germline gene is not matched at one end of the junction; a read error may be the cause. This chain uses TRBV4-1 with TRBJ1-1; D not certain. CDR3 size: 15 residues. The germline gives CDR1 MGHRA, CDR2 YSYEKL. As DNA, the CDR3 is TGCGCCAGCAGACAAGAGTTCGGAGGGTCCTCTGAAGCTTTCTTT. It yields the protein CASRQEFGGSSEAFF.

The genes are TRBV5-6 and TRBJ1-2; 7 bases fit TRBD1. The ends lost 2 bases at V and 5 bases at J; junction bases unmatched: 6. This CDR3 has 14 amino acids. The germline gives CDR1 SGHDT, CDR2 YYEEEE. The CDR3 coding sequence is TGTGCCAGCAGCTTTCAACAGGGGCGATATGGCTACACCTTC. Translation: CASSFQQGRYGYTF.

This clone has only one observation. The rearrangement links TRBV6-1 to TRBJ2-7, with D perhaps matching TRBD1 (5 bases). Germline-derived CDR1 and CDR2 are MNHNS and SASEGT. This CDR3 is built from 14 residues. V was clipped by 1 base and J by 4 bases, with 11 bases between them. The CDR3, as DNA: TGTGCCAGCAGTGAAGACAGGACCTTTTACGAGCAGTACTTC. It encodes CASSEDRTFYEQYF.

This clone was seen just once. Here the CDR3 reads CASNRGNEQFF. DNA of the CDR3: TGTGCCAGCAATAGGGGCAATGAGCAGTTCTTC. V usage is TRBV5-6 and J usage is TRBJ2-1, with a weak D call TRBD1 (5 bases). The CDR3 runs to 11 residues. The ends were cut back, 6 bases at V and 6 bases at J, with 7 bases in the middle. The V gene's germline CDR1 is SGHDT and CDR2 YYEEEE.

The chain joins TRBV6-5 to TRBJ2-7; the D is unclear. The germline V and J ends were trimmed by 5 bases and 2 bases, with 10 bases remaining between them. The CDR3 is made up of 13 amino acids. CDR1 and CDR2 from the germline V gene are MNHEY and SVGAGI. CDR3 nucleotide sequence: TGTGCCAGCAGTGCACAACCAGCCTACGAGCAGTACTTC. Translation: CASSAQPAYEQYF.

The rearrangement links TRBV28 to TRBJ2-7; 7 bases are shared with TRBD1. The CDR3 consists of 13 residues. The V gene end was trimmed by 7 bases and the J gene end by 4 bases; junction bases not matched to a gene: 7. Germline V CDR1 and CDR2: MDHEN, SYDVKM. DNA for the CDR3: TGTGCCAGCAATGAGGGGGCGTCTTACGAGCAGTACTTC. It yields the protein CASNEGASYEQYF.

This chain connects TRBV5-1 to TRBJ2-6; 8 positions agree with TRBD2. Germline CDR1 SGHRS, CDR2 YFSETQ. The CDR3 is 17 residues long. V shed 5 bases and J 0 bases; nucleotides not matched to a gene: 7. DNA for the CDR3: TGCGCCAGCAGGTCCCGGGAGGGAAGCTCTGGGGCCAACGTCCTGACTTTC. Protein product: CASRSREGSSGANVLTF.

The CDR3: CASSDVYSSYNEQFF. The CDR3 DNA follows: TGTGCCAGCAGTGATGTGTACAGCTCCTACAATGAGCAGTTCTTC. V gene TRBV2 combines with J gene TRBJ2-1; unclear D gene. The CDR3 contains 15 residues. Germline CDR1 and CDR2: SNHLY and FYNNEI. Deletions cut 3 bases from V and 0 bases from J, with 9 bases between.